Presented here are 9 T cell receptor beta chains from one specimen sequenced in a study of CD8+CD57+ T cells in acquired aplastic anemia. Whoever was chosen for sequencing had shown CD8+CD57+ cell expansion by flow cytometry. CDR3 and TCR beta VDJ profiling relied on a genomic DNA template. In TCRdb, the reads were re-called with MiXCR into one record per CDR3 protein. Counted here are approximately 250,000 distinct CDR3 sequences, roughly 80% occurring once; the ten biggest clones make up approximately 40%. Sequenced material: sorted CD4+, CD8+, or CD8+CD57+ T cells (not recorded which) from PBMCs. These receptors originate from a human donor with aplastic anemia.

With respect to this clonotype: Likely a read error: the CDR3 ends without its conserved phenylalanine or tryptophan. The DNA is omitted, as the CDR3 cannot be located on it reliably, and the CDR3 follows TCRdb's listing. J is TRBJ2-2 and V is TRBV2; the table calls TRBD1, which could not be checked here. The CDR3 length equals 15 residues, ends included. The germline gives CDR1 SNHLY, CDR2 FYNNEI. This chain's CDR3 is CASGDGGTDTQYLFS.

This CDR3 is CASTRERGPGGATF. The CDR3, as DNA: TGTGCCAGCACCCGGGAGAGGGGGCCCGGTGGGGCCACCTTC. The gene calls are TRBV7-6 and TRBJ1-2; 7 bases fit TRBD1. The CDR3 spans 14 residues. The trim removed 7 bases at V and 13 bases at J, leaving 18 bases unmatched. CDR1 is SGHVS, CDR2 FNYEAQ, per germline.

Turning to this clonotype: Its ends do not fully match the called genes, so a read error is possible. The chain carries TRBV9 and TRBJ2-5; maybe TRBD1 (6 bases). The CDR3 is made up of 14 amino acids. Germline V lookup: CDR1 SGDLS, CDR2 YYNGEE. The CDR3 nucleotides read TGTGCCAGCAGCAGTGCCAACGACCGGGACACCCGGTACTTC. Residues: CASSSANDRDTRYF.

The J gene is TRBJ1-6, the V gene TRBV7-9; D is perhaps TRBD1 (5 bases). Trimming pared 3 bases from V and 16 bases from J, leaving 25 bases between. Germline assignment: CDR1 SEHNR and CDR2 FQNEAQ (reference sequence). CDR3 length: 16 amino acids. CDR3 in amino acids: CASSLGDSGGDAFLHF. In nucleotides, the CDR3 is TGTGCCAGCAGCTTGGGAGATAGCGGGGGGGATGCCTTTCTCCACTTT.

About this clonotype itself: The DNA is omitted, as the CDR3 cannot be located on it reliably, and the CDR3 follows TCRdb's listing. This chain uses TRBV7-3 with TRBJ1-2; the DNA was not used to check the table's D call, TRBD1. The CDR3 comprises 15 residues, both ends counted. Germline-derived CDR1 and CDR2 are SGHTA and FQGTGA. CDR3 loop: CASSLGPGELFFGTF.

This clonotype was picked up one time. The V and J genes are TRBV19 and TRBJ2-7; perhaps TRBD1 as D (5 bases). Germline V gene data show CDR1 as LNHDA and CDR2 as SQIVND (reference sequence). CDR3 length: 15 amino acids. V was cut by 9 bases and J by 4 bases, with 22 bases left in between. The CDR3 bases are TGTGCCAGCAGCCAACAAAGGGGCGCAAGTTACGAGCAGTACGTC. Translating gives CASSQQRGASYEQYV.

The chain links TRBV5-4 to TRBJ1-2; D perhaps matches TRBD1 (6 bases). The CDR3 covers 14 residues. Germline CDR1 SGHNT, CDR2 YYREEE (reference sequence). V lost 2 bases and J lost 8, with 16 bases in between. This CDR3 is CASSFNTGRSGYTF. The CDR3 nucleotides are TGTGCCAGCAGCTTTAATACAGGGAGAAGCGGCTACACCTTC.

The V gene is TRBV5-6, the J gene TRBJ1-2; D is undetermined. Germline CDR1 and CDR2: SGHDT and YYEEEE. The CDR3 consists of 14 residues. V was trimmed by 0 bases and J by 8 bases, leaving 14 bases between them. The CDR3 reads CASSLGEGEWGYTF. CDR3 nucleotides: TGTGCCAGCAGCTTGGGGGAGGGAGAATGGGGCTACACCTTC. The variable domain in full, with the rest retrieved from reference TRBV5-6 and TRBJ1-2, is DAGVTQSPTHLIKTRGQQVTLRCSPKSGHDTVSWYQQALGQGPQFIFQYYEEEERQRGNFPDRFSGHQFPNYSSELNVNALLLGDSALYLCASSLGEGEWGYTFGSGTRLTVV.

This clonotype was recorded a few times. The chain carries TRBV2 and TRBJ1-6, with TRBD1 matching 7 bases. Per germline, CDR1 SNHLY and CDR2 FYNNEI. The ends lost 4 bases at V and 1 base at J; junction bases unmatched: 1. This CDR3 is built from 15 residues. The CDR3 nucleotides are TGTGCCAGCAGTGGACAGGGATCCTATAATTCACCCCTCCACTTT. It specifies CASSGQGSYNSPLHF.